The sequence of this T cell receptor beta chain was determined in a study of human T cells and chemical hapten exposure. Study details: Minor volume differences among pooled libraries chiefly drove per-sample TCR yield variation. Overall study findings and caveats: After DPC sensitization, TCRs above 1 in 1000 frequency showed no change.

CDR3 length equals 14 residues. CDR1 SGHAT and CDR2 FQNNGV come from the germline V gene. V was shortened by 10 bases and J by 9 bases, with 19 bases between the two germline ends. During construction of the library, unique molecular identifiers were attached to individual cDNA molecules for quantitative, reproducible TCR counting. In the authors' workflow: A per-sample median of roughly 96,000 TCRs was observed, with a range of about 20,000 to 700,000. Each CDR3 protein gets one entry after TCRdb re-called the 5' RACE reads with MiXCR. The V and J calls shown here were made by TCRdb, not taken from the authors' results. The top ten hold 6.8% of the sample, which has tens of thousands of distinct CDR3 sequences, 15% to 20% seen once. The starting material, unfractionated whole blood, was used for total RNA extraction. About this clonotype: Its specificity is unknown.

This chain connects TRBV11-2 to TRBJ1-6, with a tentative D call TRBD1 (6 bases). The source of this sequence is a female donor in good health. The chain's CDR3 is CATPREGVSSPLHF. In DNA, the CDR3 is TGTGCCACCCCGAGAGAGGGGGTCTCTTCACCCCTCCACTTT.